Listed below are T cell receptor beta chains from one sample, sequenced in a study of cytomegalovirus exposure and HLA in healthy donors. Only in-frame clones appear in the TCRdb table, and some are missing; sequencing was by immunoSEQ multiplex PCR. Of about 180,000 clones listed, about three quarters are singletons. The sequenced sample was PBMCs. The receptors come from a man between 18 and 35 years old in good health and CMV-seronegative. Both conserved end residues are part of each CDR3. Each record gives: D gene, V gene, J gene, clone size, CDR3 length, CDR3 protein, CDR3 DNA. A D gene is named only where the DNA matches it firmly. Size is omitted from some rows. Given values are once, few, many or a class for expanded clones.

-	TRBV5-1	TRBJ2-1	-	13	CASSSGSGNEQFF	TGCGCCAGCAGCTCGGGGTCGGGGAATGAGCAGTTCTTC
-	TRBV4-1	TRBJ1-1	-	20	CASSQDGPRGFVSVVTEAFF	TGCGCCAGCAGCCAAGATGGCCCCAGGGGCTTTGTGAGCGTGGTCACTGAAGCTTTCTTT
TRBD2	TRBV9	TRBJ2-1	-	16	CASSSQLAGGFNEQFF	TGTGCCAGCAGCTCACAACTAGCGGGGGGCTTCAATGAGCAGTTCTTC
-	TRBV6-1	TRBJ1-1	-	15	CASSAPGRGNTEAFF	TGTGCCAGCAGTGCCCCCGGGCGGGGAAACACTGAAGCTTTCTTT
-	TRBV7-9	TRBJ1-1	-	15	CSSSSPGKSGTEAFF	TGTTCCAGCAGCTCCCCGGGCAAGTCGGGAACTGAAGCTTTCTTT
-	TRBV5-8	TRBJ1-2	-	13	CASSLGNADGYTF	TGTGCCAGCAGCTTAGGCAACGCGGATGGCTACACCTTC
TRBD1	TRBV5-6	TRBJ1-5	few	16	CASSSSYGTAIQPQHF	TGTGCCAGCAGCTCAAGTTATGGGACAGCCATTCAGCCCCAGCATTTT
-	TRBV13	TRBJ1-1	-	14	CASSLAEENTEAFF	TGTGCCAGCAGCTTAGCAGAGGAAAATACTGAAGCTTTCTTT
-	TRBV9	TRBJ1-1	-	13	CASSVGGSTEAFF	TGTGCCAGCAGCGTAGGCGGAAGCACTGAAGCTTTCTTT
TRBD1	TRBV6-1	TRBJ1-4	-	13	CASRETGREKLFF	TGTGCCAGCAGGGAGACAGGGAGGGAAAAACTGTTTTTT
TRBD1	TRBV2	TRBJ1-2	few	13	CASSRTGNYGYTF	TGTGCCAGCAGCCGGACAGGGAACTATGGCTACACCTTC
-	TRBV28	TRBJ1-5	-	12	CASRGGRQPQHF	TGTGCCAGCAGGGGGGGAAGACAGCCCCAGCATTTT
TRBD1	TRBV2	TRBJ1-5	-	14	CASRTGSGRQPQHF	TGTGCCAGCAGGACAGGGTCAGGACGTCAGCCCCAGCATTTT
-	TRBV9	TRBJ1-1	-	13	CASSVDQNTEAFF	TGTGCCAGCAGCGTAGATCAGAACACTGAAGCTTTCTTT
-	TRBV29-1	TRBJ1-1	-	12	CSVGNSPTEAFF	TGCAGCGTTGGAAACAGCCCCACTGAAGCTTTCTTT
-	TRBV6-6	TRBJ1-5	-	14	CATQIQGENQPQHF	TGTGCCACCCAAATACAGGGTGAGAATCAGCCCCAGCATTTT
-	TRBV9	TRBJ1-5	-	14	CASSVSGALQPQHF	TGTGCCAGCAGCGTATCAGGGGCTCTACAGCCCCAGCATTTT
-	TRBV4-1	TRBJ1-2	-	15	CASSQETTTNYGYTF	TGCGCCAGCAGCCAAGAGACTACGACTAACTATGGCTACACCTTC
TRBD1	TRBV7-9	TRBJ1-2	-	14	CASSLEWTGYGYTF	TGTGCCAGCAGCTTAGAGTGGACAGGCTATGGCTACACCTTC
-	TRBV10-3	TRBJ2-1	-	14	CAISDNRAYNEQFF	TGTGCCATCAGTGATAACAGGGCCTACAATGAGCAGTTCTTC
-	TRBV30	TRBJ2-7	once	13	CAFFGQPAYEQYF	TGTGCCTTCTTCGGACAGCCCGCCTACGAGCAGTACTTC
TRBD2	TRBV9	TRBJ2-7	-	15	CASSANSGAAYEQYF	TGTGCCAGCAGCGCCAATAGCGGGGCCGCCTACGAGCAGTACTTC
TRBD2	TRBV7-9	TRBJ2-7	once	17	CASSPLGGRESSYEQYF	TGTGCCAGCAGCCCGTTAGGTGGGAGGGAATCTTCCTACGAGCAGTACTTC
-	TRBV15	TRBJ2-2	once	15	CATSRGATNTGELFF	TGTGCCACCAGCAGAGGGGCGACGAACACCGGGGAGCTGTTTTTT
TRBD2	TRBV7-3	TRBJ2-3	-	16	CASSHGTSGGADTQYF	TGTGCCAGCAGCCACGGGACTAGCGGGGGGGCAGATACGCAGTATTTT
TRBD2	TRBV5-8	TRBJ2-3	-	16	CASSLGAGRATDTQYF	TGTGCCAGCAGCTTGGGAGCGGGGAGGGCCACAGATACGCAGTATTTT
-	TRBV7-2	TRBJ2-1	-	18	CASSPSGVVLIKNNEQFF	TGTGCCAGCAGCCCATCCGGGGTGGTGTTGATAAAAAACAATGAGCAGTTCTTC
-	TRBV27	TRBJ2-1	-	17	CASSLPRRRGPGNEQFF	TGTGCCAGCAGTTTACCCCGACGCCGGGGTCCGGGCAATGAGCAGTTCTTC
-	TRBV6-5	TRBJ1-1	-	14	CASSYSTGNTEAFF	TGTGCCAGCAGTTACTCAACAGGGAACACTGAAGCTTTCTTT
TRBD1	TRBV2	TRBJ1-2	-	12	CASGGTGRGYTF	TGTGCCAGCGGGGGGACAGGGCGAGGCTACACCTTC
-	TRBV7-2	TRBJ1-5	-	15	CASSLAARGGQPQHF	TGTGCCAGCAGCTTAGCTGCGCGGGGAGGTCAGCCCCAGCATTTT
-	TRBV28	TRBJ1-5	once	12	CASSETDQPQHF	TGTGCCAGCAGCGAAACTGATCAGCCCCAGCATTTT
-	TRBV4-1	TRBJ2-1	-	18	CASSQSLGTSKRYNEQFF	TGCGCCAGCAGCCAATCGTTGGGGACTTCAAAACGGTACAATGAGCAGTTCTTC
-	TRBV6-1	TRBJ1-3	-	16	CASSETAGYMGNTIYF	TGTGCCAGCAGTGAGACCGCAGGATACATGGGAAACACCATATATTTT
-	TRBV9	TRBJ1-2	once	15	CASSPGGRGGHGYTF	TGTGCCAGCAGCCCTGGGGGCAGGGGTGGGCATGGCTACACCTTC
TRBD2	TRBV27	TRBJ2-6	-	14	CASKLASGANVLTF	TGTGCCAGCAAACTAGCGTCTGGGGCCAACGTCCTGACTTTC
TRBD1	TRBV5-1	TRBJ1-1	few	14	CASSLVGTGGEAFF	TGCGCCAGCAGCTTGGTGGGGACAGGGGGTGAAGCTTTCTTT
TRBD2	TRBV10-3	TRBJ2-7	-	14	CASTSGGSSYEQYF	TGTGCCAGCACGAGCGGGGGATCCTCCTACGAGCAGTACTTC
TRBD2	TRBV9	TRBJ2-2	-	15	CASSHLASGTGELFF	TGTGCCAGCAGCCACCTAGCTAGCGGGACCGGGGAGCTGTTTTTT
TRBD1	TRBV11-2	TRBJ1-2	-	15	CASTWTGGANYGYTF	TGTGCCAGCACCTGGACAGGGGGCGCGAACTATGGCTACACCTTC
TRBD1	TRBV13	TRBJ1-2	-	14	CASHGTGANYGYTF	TGTGCCAGCCACGGGACAGGAGCTAACTATGGCTACACCTTC
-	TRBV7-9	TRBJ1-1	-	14	CASSLGTPDTEAFF	TGTGCCAGCAGCTTAGGGACACCCGACACTGAAGCTTTCTTT
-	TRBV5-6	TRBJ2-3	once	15	CASSLAGQGTDTQYF	TGTGCCAGCAGCTTGGCCGGGCAGGGAACAGATACGCAGTATTTT
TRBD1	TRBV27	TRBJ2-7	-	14	CASSSTGSPYEQYF	TGTGCCAGCAGTTCGACAGGGTCCCCCTACGAGCAGTACTTC
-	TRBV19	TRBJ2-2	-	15	CASKGHAGEVGELFF	TGTGCCAGTAAGGGACACGCGGGAGAGGTCGGGGAGCTGTTTTTT
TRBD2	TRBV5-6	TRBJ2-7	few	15	CASSLGGLAGYEQYF	TGTGCCAGCAGCTTGGGTGGTCTAGCGGGCTACGAGCAGTACTTC
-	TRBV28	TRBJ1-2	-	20	CASSLVIFGGRPGGFYGYTF	TGTGCCAGCAGTTTGGTAATTTTTGGTGGACGGCCCGGGGGTTTCTATGGCTACACCTTC
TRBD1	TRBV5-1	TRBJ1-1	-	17	CASSPSEQGLWNTEAFF	TGCGCCAGCAGCCCGTCAGAACAGGGGTTGTGGAACACTGAAGCTTTCTTT
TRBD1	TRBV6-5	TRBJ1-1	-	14	CASNRQGGGTEAFF	TGTGCCAGCAATCGACAGGGCGGTGGCACTGAAGCTTTCTTT
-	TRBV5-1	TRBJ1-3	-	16	CASSLDPTGTGNTIYF	TGCGCCAGCAGCTTGGACCCTACAGGGACTGGAAACACCATATATTTT
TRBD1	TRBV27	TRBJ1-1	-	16	CASSPGGLNTDTEAFF	TGTGCCAGCAGTCCAGGGGGTCTAAACACGGACACTGAAGCTTTCTTT
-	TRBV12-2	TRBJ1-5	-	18	CASRLQMSGHPSNQPQHF	TGTGCAAGTCGCTTGCAAATGTCGGGACATCCTAGCAATCAGCCCCAGCATTTT
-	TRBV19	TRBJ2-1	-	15	CASTPGWVSYNEQFF	TGTGCCAGTACCCCCGGGTGGGTCTCCTACAATGAGCAGTTCTTC